This TCR beta chain was documented in a study of T cell repertoires in cytomegalovirus infection. Study information: Peptides in the study included HLA-C-restricted and HLA-B-restricted CMV epitopes. Both CMV infection and a matching HLA type were indicated by public TCR beta signatures.

Each CDR3 protein is one row after TCRdb ran MiXCR on the reads. The sample has roughly 800,000 distinct CDR3 sequences, just under 30% seen once; the top ten hold 13%. Study-wide results and limits: HLA-C-restricted CMV-specific TCR beta clonotypes prevailed in the ex vivo response. The study identified carriers of CMV plus the relevant HLA from cumulative public TCR beta family frequency.

As to this clonotype: As yet, its antigen is unknown.

This sequence was found in a human donor in good health (CMV status not recorded). Some clones in this sample may be carry-over from other donors' samples. The specimen comprised cultured CD8+ T cells from PBMCs, sampled from culture after CMV antigen stimulation.

CDR3 residues: CASSGRNGDRGPDTQYF. In DNA, the CDR3 is TGCGCCAGCAGCGGAAGAAATGGTGACAGGGGTCCAGATACGCAGTATTTT. The chain carries TRBV4-1 and TRBJ2-3; 8 bases map to TRBD1. The germline V gene has CDR1 MGHRA and CDR2 YSYEKL. Trimming at V came to 5 bases and at J to 4 bases, leaving 14 bases not matched to a gene. There are 17 residues in the CDR3.